This T cell receptor beta chain stems from a study of blood T cell repertoires in COVID-19. Study-wide context: T cells, B-cell-depleted T cells, or PBMCs supplied cDNA or gDNA.

Germline CDR1 and CDR2: MNHEY and SVGAGI. V lost 7 bases and J lost 0, with 10 bases in between. This CDR3 has 15 amino acids. The table came from immunoSEQ multiplex PCR; TCRdb's copy has only in-frame clones and leaves some out. This table has some 120,000 clones, around four fifths appearing once. What was sequenced was peripheral blood. This sequence was found in a woman in her 70s with acute or convalescent COVID-19. The chain recombines TRBV6-5 with TRBJ1-6; tentative D call: TRBD1 (5 bases). The CDR3 DNA reads as TGTGCCAGCACCGTCGACAGCTCCTATAATTCACCCCTCCACTTT. This encodes CASTVDSSYNSPLHF.